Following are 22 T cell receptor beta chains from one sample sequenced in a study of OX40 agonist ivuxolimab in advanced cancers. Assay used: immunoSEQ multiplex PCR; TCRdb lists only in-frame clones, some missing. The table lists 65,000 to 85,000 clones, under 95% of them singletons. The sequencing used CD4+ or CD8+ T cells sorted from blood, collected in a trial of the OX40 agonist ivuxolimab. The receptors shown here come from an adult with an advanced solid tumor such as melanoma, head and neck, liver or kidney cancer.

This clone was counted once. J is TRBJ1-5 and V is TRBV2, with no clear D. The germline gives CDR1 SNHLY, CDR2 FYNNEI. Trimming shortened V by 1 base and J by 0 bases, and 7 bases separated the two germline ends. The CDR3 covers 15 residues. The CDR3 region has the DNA TGTGCCAGCAGTGAAGGCCGGGATAGCAATCAGCCCCAGCATTTT. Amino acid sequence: CASSEGRDSNQPQHF.

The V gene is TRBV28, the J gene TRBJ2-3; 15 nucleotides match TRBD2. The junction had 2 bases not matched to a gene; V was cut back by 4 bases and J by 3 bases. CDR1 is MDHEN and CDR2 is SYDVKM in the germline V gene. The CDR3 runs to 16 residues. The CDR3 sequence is CASSYGLAGGTDTQYF. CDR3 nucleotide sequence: TGTGCCAGCAGTTACGGACTAGCGGGAGGGACAGATACGCAGTATTTT.

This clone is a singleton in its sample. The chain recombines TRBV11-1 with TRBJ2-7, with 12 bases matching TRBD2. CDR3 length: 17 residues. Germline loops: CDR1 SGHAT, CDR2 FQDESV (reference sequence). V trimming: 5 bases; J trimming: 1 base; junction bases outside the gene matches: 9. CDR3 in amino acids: CASSSRTSGRLSYEQYF. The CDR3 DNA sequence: TGTGCCAGCAGCAGCCGAACTAGCGGGAGGTTGTCCTACGAGCAGTACTTC. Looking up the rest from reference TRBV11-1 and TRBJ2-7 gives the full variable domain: EAEVAQSPRYKITEKSQAVAFWCDPISGHATLYWYRQILGQGPELLVQFQDESVVDDSQLPKDRFSAERLKGVDSTLKIQPAELGDSAMYLCASSSRTSGRLSYEQYFGPGTRLTVT.

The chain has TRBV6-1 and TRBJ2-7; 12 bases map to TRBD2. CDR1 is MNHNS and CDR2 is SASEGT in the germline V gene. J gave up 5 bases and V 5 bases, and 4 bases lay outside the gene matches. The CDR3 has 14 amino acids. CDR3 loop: CASSRLAGENEQYF. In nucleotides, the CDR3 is TGTGCCAGCAGTCGACTAGCGGGAGAGAACGAGCAGTACTTC.

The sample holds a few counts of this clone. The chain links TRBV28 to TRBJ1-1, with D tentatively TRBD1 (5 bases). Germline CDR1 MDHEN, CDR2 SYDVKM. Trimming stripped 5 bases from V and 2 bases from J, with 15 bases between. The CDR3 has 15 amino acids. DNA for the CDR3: TGTGCCAGCAGTAGACCCGACAGCCTCAACACTGAAGCTTTCTTT. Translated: CASSRPDSLNTEAFF.

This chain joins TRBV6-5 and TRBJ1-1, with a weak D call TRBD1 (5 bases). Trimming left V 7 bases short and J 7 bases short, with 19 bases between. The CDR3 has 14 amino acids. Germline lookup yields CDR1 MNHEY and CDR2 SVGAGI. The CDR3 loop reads CASTLQAPDGEAFF. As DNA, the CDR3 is TGTGCCAGCACCCTACAGGCCCCAGACGGTGAAGCTTTCTTT.

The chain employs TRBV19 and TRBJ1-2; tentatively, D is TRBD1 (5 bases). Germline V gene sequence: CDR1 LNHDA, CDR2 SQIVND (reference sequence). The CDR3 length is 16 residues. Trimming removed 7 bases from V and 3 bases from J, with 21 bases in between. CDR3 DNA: TGTGCCAGTACCCATTCCAGGGAGAGGTTATACTATGGCTACACCTTC. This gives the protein CASTHSRERLYYGYTF.

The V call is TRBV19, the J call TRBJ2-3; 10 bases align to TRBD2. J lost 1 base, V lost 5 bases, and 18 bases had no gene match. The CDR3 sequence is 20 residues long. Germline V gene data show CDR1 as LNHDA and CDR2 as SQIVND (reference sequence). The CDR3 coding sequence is TGTGCCAGTAGTCGTAGGGCTAGCGGGAGAATGAGGGACCGCACAGATACGCAGTATTTT. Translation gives CASSRRASGRMRDRTDTQYF.

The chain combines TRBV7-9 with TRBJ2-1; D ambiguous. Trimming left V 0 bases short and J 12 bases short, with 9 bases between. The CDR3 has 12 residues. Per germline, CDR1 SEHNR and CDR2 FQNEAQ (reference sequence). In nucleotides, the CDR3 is TGTGCCAGCAGCTTAGCGTCCGAAGTGCAGTTCTTC. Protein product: CASSLASEVQFF.

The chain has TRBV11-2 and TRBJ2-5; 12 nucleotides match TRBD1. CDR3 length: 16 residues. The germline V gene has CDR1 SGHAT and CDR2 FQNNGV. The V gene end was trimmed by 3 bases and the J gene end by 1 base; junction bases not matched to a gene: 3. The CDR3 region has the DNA TGTGCCAGCAGCTTCGGGACAGGGGGCCTCCAAGAGACCCAGTACTTC. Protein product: CASSFGTGGLQETQYF.

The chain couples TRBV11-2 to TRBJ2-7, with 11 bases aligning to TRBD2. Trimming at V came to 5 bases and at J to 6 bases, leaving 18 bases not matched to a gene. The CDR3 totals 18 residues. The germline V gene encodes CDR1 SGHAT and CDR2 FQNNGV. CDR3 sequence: CASSPAGLAVWALVEQYF. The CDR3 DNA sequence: TGTGCCAGCAGCCCAGCGGGACTAGCGGTTTGGGCCCTCGTCGAGCAGTACTTC.

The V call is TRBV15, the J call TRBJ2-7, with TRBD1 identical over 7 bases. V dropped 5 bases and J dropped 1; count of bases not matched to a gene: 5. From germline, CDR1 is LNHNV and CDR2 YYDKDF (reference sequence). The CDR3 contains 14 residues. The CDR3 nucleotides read TGTGCCACCAGCGCGGACAGGATGTCCTACGAGCAGTACTTC. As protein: CATSADRMSYEQYF.

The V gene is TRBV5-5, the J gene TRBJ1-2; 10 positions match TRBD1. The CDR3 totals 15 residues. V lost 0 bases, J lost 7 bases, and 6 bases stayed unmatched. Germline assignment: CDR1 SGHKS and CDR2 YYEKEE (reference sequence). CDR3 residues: CASSLGQGARSGYTF. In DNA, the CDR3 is TGTGCCAGCAGCTTGGGACAGGGGGCGAGAAGTGGCTACACCTTC.

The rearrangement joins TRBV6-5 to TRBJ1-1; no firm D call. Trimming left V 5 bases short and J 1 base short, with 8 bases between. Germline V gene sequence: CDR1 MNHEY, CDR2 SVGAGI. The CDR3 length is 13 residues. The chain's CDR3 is CASSQNPNTEAFF. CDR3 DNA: TGTGCCAGCAGTCAGAACCCGAACACTGAAGCTTTCTTT.

The DNA for the CDR3 is TGCGCCAGCAGCCGGACTAGCGGGGGTGGTCGAGAGACCCAGTACTTC. It encodes CASSRTSGGGRETQYF. V and J are TRBV4-1 and TRBJ2-5; 13 nucleotides line up with TRBD2. CDR3 size: 16 residues. V lost 4 bases to trimming and J lost 4 bases; unmatched junction nucleotides: 6. Germline-derived CDR1 and CDR2 are MGHRA and YSYEKL.

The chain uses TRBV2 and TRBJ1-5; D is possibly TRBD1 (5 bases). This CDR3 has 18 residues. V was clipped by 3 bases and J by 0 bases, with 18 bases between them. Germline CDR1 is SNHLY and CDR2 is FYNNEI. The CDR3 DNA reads TGTGCCAGCAGTGACAGGGCCTTACTGTATTATAGCAATCAGCCCCAGCATTTT. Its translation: CASSDRALLYYSNQPQHF.

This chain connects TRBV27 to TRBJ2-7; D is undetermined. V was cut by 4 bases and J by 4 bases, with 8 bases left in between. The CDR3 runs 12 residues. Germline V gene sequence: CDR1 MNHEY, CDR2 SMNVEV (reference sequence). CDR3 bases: TGTGCCAGCAGTTCCCTTAGGTACGAGCAGTACTTC. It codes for CASSSLRYEQYF.

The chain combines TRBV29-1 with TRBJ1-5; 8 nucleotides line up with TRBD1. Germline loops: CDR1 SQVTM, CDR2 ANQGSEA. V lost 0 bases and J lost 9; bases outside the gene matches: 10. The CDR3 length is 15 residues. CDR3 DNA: TGCAGCGTTGAAGAAACCGGGACAGGTACCTCGCCCCAGCATTTT. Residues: CSVEETGTGTSPQHF. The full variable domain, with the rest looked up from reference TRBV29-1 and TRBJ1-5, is SAVISQKPSRDICQRGTSLTIQCQVDSQVTMMFWYRQQPGQSLTLIATANQGSEATYESGFVIDKFPISRPNLTFSTLTVSNMSPEDSSIYLCSVEETGTGTSPQHFGDGTRLSIL.

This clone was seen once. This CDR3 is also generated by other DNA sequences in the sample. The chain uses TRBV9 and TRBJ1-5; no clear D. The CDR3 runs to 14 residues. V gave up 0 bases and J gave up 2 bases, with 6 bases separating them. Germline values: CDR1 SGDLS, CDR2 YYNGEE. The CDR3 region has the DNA TGTGCCAGCAGCGTAGGGGGAGGCAATCAGCCCCAGCATTTT. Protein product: CASSVGGGNQPQHF. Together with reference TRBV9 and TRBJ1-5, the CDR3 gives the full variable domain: DSGVTQTPKHLITATGQRVTLRCSPRSGDLSVYWYQQSLDQGLQFLIQYYNGEERAKGNILERFSAQQFPDLHSELNLSSLELGDSALYFCASSVGGGNQPQHFGDGTRLSIL.

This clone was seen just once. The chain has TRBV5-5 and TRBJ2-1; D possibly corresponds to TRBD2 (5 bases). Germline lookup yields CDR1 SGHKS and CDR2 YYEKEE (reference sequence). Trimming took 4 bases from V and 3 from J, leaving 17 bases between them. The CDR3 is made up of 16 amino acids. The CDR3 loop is CASSPWGEVIYNEQFF. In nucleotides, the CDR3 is TGTGCCAGCAGCCCCTGGGGAGAAGTCATCTACAATGAGCAGTTCTTC.

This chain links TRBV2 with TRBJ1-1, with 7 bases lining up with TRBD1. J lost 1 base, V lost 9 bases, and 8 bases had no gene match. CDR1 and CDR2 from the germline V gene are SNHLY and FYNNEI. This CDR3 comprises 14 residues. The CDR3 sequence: CARSQGGANTEAFF. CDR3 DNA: TGTGCCAGAAGCCAGGGGGGGGCGAACACTGAAGCTTTCTTT.

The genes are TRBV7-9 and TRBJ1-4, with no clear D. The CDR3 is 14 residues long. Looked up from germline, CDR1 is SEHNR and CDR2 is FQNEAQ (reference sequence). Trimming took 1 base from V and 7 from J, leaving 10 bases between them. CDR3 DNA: TGTGCCAGCAGCTTAGGGGGAAGGGTTGAAAAACTGTTTTTT. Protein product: CASSLGGRVEKLFF.